Below, 32 T cell receptor beta chains from the same sample are listed, as sequenced in a study of CD8 T cells in Susac syndrome. cDNA came from 0.5 to 1 ug RNA primed by random hexamers. One entry per CDR3 protein, called by TCRdb with MiXCR from the immunoSEQ multiplex PCR reads. The table lists approximately 150,000 distinct CDR3 sequences, roughly 94% of them singletons, with roughly 0.083% in the top ten. Sequenced: CD4+ T cells from PBMCs. Receptors originate from a human donor in good health.

For this clonotype: One end of the junction is discordant with germline, which a read error may explain. This chain connects TRBV10-3 to TRBJ2-6; possible D gene TRBD1, 5 bases. Germline CDR1 is ENHRY and CDR2 is SYGVKD. This CDR3 region has 13 residues. Here the CDR3 DNA reads TGTGCCATCAGTACAGGCAACCCGGGTACTTTGGCTTTC. Residues: CAISTGNPGTLAF.

This clonotype occurred once. The chain links TRBV27 to TRBJ2-6; D might be TRBD1 or TRBD2, each matching 7 bases. This CDR3 comprises 17 residues. V dropped 3 bases and J dropped 0 bases, with 12 bases sitting between them. The germline V gene encodes CDR1 MNHEY and CDR2 SMNVEV (reference sequence). CDR3: CASSFRGGPSGANVLTF. The CDR3 DNA reads TGTGCCAGCAGTTTCAGGGGGGGTCCCTCTGGGGCCAACGTCCTGACTTTC.

The chain recombines TRBV7-2 with TRBJ2-3, with D maybe TRBD2 (6 bases). This CDR3 spans 14 amino acids. Germline V gene sequence: CDR1 SGHTA, CDR2 FQGNSA. V lost 1 base and J lost 2, with 7 bases in between. Here the CDR3 DNA reads TGTGCCAGCAGCTTAGGGACTACCACAGATACGCAGTATTTT. This gives the protein CASSLGTTTDTQYF.

The CDR3 here is CASSQVRGTEAFF. CDR3 bases: TGTGCCAGCAGCCAAGTCCGGGGCACTGAAGCTTTCTTT. The chain joins TRBV3-1 to TRBJ1-1; no clear D. CDR1 is LGHDT and CDR2 is YNNKEL in the germline V gene (reference sequence). The CDR3 runs to 13 residues. Trimming took off 1 base at V and 4 bases at J, with 7 bases between the two ends. Full variable domain (outside the CDR3, taken from reference TRBV3-1 and TRBJ1-1): DTAVSQTPKYLVTQMGNDKSIKCEQNLGHDTMYWYKQDSKKFLKIMFSYNNKELIINETVPNRFSPKSPDKAHLNLHINSLELGDSAVYFCASSQVRGTEAFFGQGTRLTVV.

The chain uses TRBV5-4 and TRBJ2-1; D is undetermined. The CDR3 is 16 residues long. V gave up 0 bases and J gave up 6 bases, with 16 bases separating them. Germline CDR1 and CDR2: SGHNT and YYREEE (reference sequence). This CDR3 reads CASSLELAFKSNEQFF. The DNA of the CDR3 is TGTGCCAGCAGCTTGGAATTGGCCTTTAAGTCCAATGAGCAGTTCTTC. The full variable domain, completed using reference TRBV5-4 and TRBJ2-1, is ETGVTQSPTHLIKTRGQQVTLRCSSQSGHNTVSWYQQALGQGPQFIFQYYREEENGRGNFPPRFSGLQFPNYSSELNVNALELDDSALYLCASSLELAFKSNEQFFGPGTRLTVL.

V and J are TRBV3-1 and TRBJ2-4; D unresolved. Germline CDR1 is LGHDT and CDR2 is YNNKEL (reference sequence). This CDR3 has 15 residues. V dropped 6 bases and J dropped 0 bases, with 12 bases sitting between them. The CDR3 loop is CASSPDGLAKNIQYF. In DNA, the CDR3 is TGTGCCAGCAGTCCGGACGGCTTAGCCAAAAACATTCAGTACTTC.

The chain has TRBV2 and TRBJ2-7, with D hard to call. V lost 1 base and J lost 0, with 7 bases in between. CDR1 and CDR2 (germline): SNHLY, FYNNEI. CDR3 length: 14 amino acids. The DNA of the CDR3 is TGTGCCAGCAGTGAAGGGAGAGGCTCCTACGAGCAGTACTTC. Amino acids: CASSEGRGSYEQYF.

This clonotype was observed a single time. The V and J genes are TRBV7-3 and TRBJ1-1; 7 bases line up with TRBD1. CDR3 length: 14 amino acids. V shed 5 bases, J shed 3 bases, and the junction held 6 bases outside the gene matches. The germline CDR1 and CDR2 sequences are SGHTA and FQGTGA. The CDR3 bases are TGTGCCAGCAGCCGTGACAGGGTCGACACTGAAGCTTTCTTT. This encodes CASSRDRVDTEAFF.

The chain is built from TRBV5-1 and TRBJ2-1, with 7 bases lining up with TRBD2. Germline V gene data show CDR1 as SGHRS and CDR2 as YFSETQ. The CDR3 extends over 16 amino acids. The ends lost 0 bases at V and 6 bases at J; junction bases unmatched: 9. The CDR3 sequence is CASSLEAGVVFNEQFF. Written as DNA, the CDR3 is TGCGCCAGCAGCTTGGAGGCGGGAGTGGTTTTCAATGAGCAGTTCTTC.

The chain carries TRBV9 and TRBJ2-1; 11 bases align to TRBD2. The junction had 4 bases not matched to a gene; V was cut back by 4 bases and J by 1 base. CDR1 SGDLS and CDR2 YYNGEE come from the germline V gene. The CDR3 length is 16 residues. CDR3 in amino acids: CASSQRLAGSYNEQFF. CDR3 coding DNA: TGTGCCAGCAGCCAGCGACTAGCGGGATCCTACAATGAGCAGTTCTTC.

Of note for this clonotype: Germline and junction disagree at one end, which may indicate a read error. The chain has TRBV13 and TRBJ2-5, with D hard to call. This CDR3 region has 12 residues. Per germline, CDR1 PRHDT and CDR2 FYEKMQ (reference sequence). CDR3 sequence (DNA): TGTGCCAGCAGCCTAATTGGCGAGACCCAGCACTTC. Protein sequence: CASSLIGETQHF.

This chain links TRBV5-4 with TRBJ1-5; D unresolved. The V end was cut by 0 bases, the J end by 5 bases, with 12 bases between. Germline V gene lookup returns CDR1 SGHNT and CDR2 YYREEE (reference sequence). The CDR3 is 15 residues long. In nucleotides, the CDR3 is TGTGCCAGCAGCTTGGGGCCTAGGCTGGATCAGCCCCAGCATTTT. It is translated as CASSLGPRLDQPQHF.

The V and J genes are TRBV7-9 and TRBJ2-3, with 10 bases aligning to TRBD2. Germline V gene data show CDR1 as SEHNR and CDR2 as FQNEAQ (reference sequence). Trimming at V came to 1 base and at J to 5 bases, leaving 6 bases not matched to a gene. This CDR3 comprises 16 residues. For the CDR3, the DNA is TGTGCCAGCAGCTTAGGAGCGGGAGGGCCGGTAGATACGCAGTATTTT. Its protein is CASSLGAGGPVDTQYF.

V and J are TRBV5-4 and TRBJ1-1; D not certain. CDR1 and CDR2 (germline): SGHNT, YYREEE (reference sequence). Trimming left V 1 base short and J 1 base short, with 8 bases between. The CDR3 is made up of 14 amino acids. As DNA, the CDR3 is TGTGCCAGCAGCTTGTCGGCAGGGAACACTGAAGCTTTCTTT. This sequence encodes CASSLSAGNTEAFF.

The rearrangement uses TRBV4-1 and TRBJ1-4; no definite D call. V lost 1 base and J lost 5, with 11 bases in between. Germline V gene data show CDR1 as MGHRA and CDR2 as YSYEKL. The CDR3 covers 15 residues. For the CDR3, the DNA is TGCGCCAGCAGCCAAGTGTCGGCCCTAAATGAAAAACTGTTTTTT. This translates into CASSQVSALNEKLFF.

The genes are TRBV7-9 and TRBJ1-1; no clear D. V dropped 1 base and J dropped 1 base, with 10 bases sitting between them. This CDR3 region has 15 residues. The germline V gene has CDR1 SEHNR and CDR2 FQNEAQ (reference sequence). The chain's CDR3 is CASSLGPVENTEAFF. CDR3 coding DNA: TGTGCCAGCAGCTTAGGCCCTGTGGAGAACACTGAAGCTTTCTTT. Based on the CDR3 plus reference TRBV7-9 and TRBJ1-1, the full variable domain is DTGVSQNPRHKITKRGQNVTFRCDPISEHNRLYWYRQTLGQGPEFLTYFQNEAQLEKSRLLSDRFSAERPKGSFSTLEIQRTEQGDSAMYLCASSLGPVENTEAFFGQGTRLTVV.

The rearrangement uses TRBV29-1 and TRBJ2-1; 8 bases are a match to TRBD2. CDR3 length equals 14 residues. Germline CDR1 and CDR2: SQVTM and ANQGSEA. Trimming cost V 7 bases and J 0 bases; bases outside gene matches: 5. CDR3 region: CSEERESSYNEQFF. The DNA of the CDR3 is TGCAGCGAAGAGCGGGAGAGCTCCTACAATGAGCAGTTCTTC.

This sequence joins TRBV4-1 and TRBJ2-2, with TRBD2 as a possible D gene (5 bases). Germline V gene data show CDR1 as MGHRA and CDR2 as YSYEKL. V lost 8 bases and J lost 4, with 17 bases in between. The CDR3 has 15 residues. In nucleotides, the CDR3 is TGCGCCAGCTTTCCTACTGGACTGAGCACCGGGGAGCTGTTTTTT. It yields the protein CASFPTGLSTGELFF.

CDR3 in amino acids: CASRGLTGGSYEQYF. Written as DNA, the CDR3 is TGTGCCAGCAGAGGACTGACAGGGGGGTCCTACGAGCAGTACTTC. The chain carries TRBV2 and TRBJ2-7; 9 bases line up with TRBD1. CDR3 size: 15 residues. The V and J ends lost 6 bases and 1 base, in that order; junction bases with no gene match: 7. Germline-derived CDR1 and CDR2 are SNHLY and FYNNEI.

The chain links TRBV6-1 to TRBJ1-2; TRBD1 matches at 7 bases. CDR3 length equals 17 residues. Germline assignment: CDR1 MNHNS and CDR2 SASEGT. The ends lost 4 bases at V and 0 bases at J; junction bases unmatched: 11. The CDR3 reads CASSAPLRGPTNYGYTF. CDR3 in DNA: TGTGCCAGCAGTGCCCCATTGAGGGGGCCGACTAACTATGGCTACACCTTC.

V is TRBV5-1 and J is TRBJ2-7; 7 nucleotides match TRBD1. The V segment lost 4 bases and the J segment 4 bases; nucleotides outside the gene matches: 5. This CDR3 is 13 amino acids long. The germline V gene encodes CDR1 SGHRS and CDR2 YFSETQ. DNA for the CDR3: TGCGCCAGCAGCGTCGGACAGGCGTACGAGCAGTACTTC. It codes for CASSVGQAYEQYF.

The genes are TRBV6-4 and TRBJ1-4; D gene uncertain. CDR3 length: 13 residues. Germline V gene sequence: CDR1 MRHNA, CDR2 SNTAGT. V gave up 4 bases and J gave up 0 bases, with 3 bases separating them. This CDR3 is CASSGTTNEKLFF. Here the CDR3 DNA reads TGTGCCAGCAGTGGGACAACTAATGAAAAACTGTTTTTT.

The chain recombines TRBV6-4 with TRBJ2-1; TRBD1 matches at 8 bases. V shed 5 bases and J 9 bases; nucleotides not matched to a gene: 6. The CDR3 contains 13 residues. Germline-derived CDR1 and CDR2 are MRHNA and SNTAGT. CDR3 in DNA: TGTGCCAGCAGTAATGACAGGGGAGGTGAGCAGTTCTTC. Amino acids: CASSNDRGGEQFF.

The V and J genes are TRBV20-1 and TRBJ1-5; 10 positions agree with TRBD1. The ends lost 6 bases at V and 2 bases at J; junction bases unmatched: 10. The CDR3 length is 16 residues. Per the germline V gene, CDR1 is DFQATT and CDR2 is SNEGSKA (reference sequence). The CDR3 bases are TGCAGTGCACAGACAGGGGGCGGTGTCCGCAATCAGCCCCAGCATTTT. It encodes CSAQTGGGVRNQPQHF.

The chain carries TRBV27 and TRBJ2-1, with a weak D call TRBD2 (6 bases). CDR3 length: 17 amino acids. The V and J ends lost 3 bases and 8 bases respectively, with 23 bases between them. Germline lookup yields CDR1 MNHEY and CDR2 SMNVEV (reference sequence). The CDR3 coding sequence is TGTGCCAGCAGTTTCCGAAGGGTAGGGACTTCTAGAGATGAGCAGTTCTTC. It yields the protein CASSFRRVGTSRDEQFF.

The chain combines TRBV20-1 with TRBJ1-2; D is possibly TRBD1 (5 bases). The V end lost 6 bases, the J end lost 8 bases, and 16 bases lay between the germline ends. CDR3 length equals 12 residues. CDR1 and CDR2 from the germline V gene are DFQATT and SNEGSKA (reference sequence). CDR3 sequence reads: CSASPGTPGYTF. The DNA for the CDR3 is TGCAGTGCCAGCCCCGGGACCCCAGGCTACACCTTC.

The chain uses TRBV23-1 and TRBJ2-5, with TRBD1 matching 11 bases. TRBV23-1 belongs to the ORF category, with a function that is uncertain. This CDR3 comprises 16 residues. V was pared by 4 bases and J by 5 bases, with 9 bases of the junction left unmatched. In nucleotides, the CDR3 is TGCGCCAGCAGTCCCCCGGACAGGGGGCTCCCCGAGACCCAGTACTTC. Protein sequence: CASSPPDRGLPETQYF.

This rearrangement joins TRBV6-6 to TRBJ2-1, with TRBD2 as a possible D gene (6 bases). The CDR3 has 14 residues. CDR1 is MNHNY, CDR2 SVGAGI, per germline (reference sequence). The V end lost 2 bases, the J end lost 4 bases, and 9 bases lay between the germline ends. This CDR3 reads CASSYRDLYNEQFF. The DNA of the CDR3 is TGTGCCAGCAGTTACCGGGACTTGTACAATGAGCAGTTCTTC.

The chain is built from TRBV6-1 and TRBJ2-5, with 9 bases that match TRBD1. The trim removed 7 bases at V and 4 bases at J, leaving 10 bases unmatched. The CDR3 consists of 15 residues. The germline CDR1 and CDR2 sequences are MNHNS and SASEGT. The CDR3 DNA follows: TGTGCCAGCAAACGGACAGGGGATAGTACAGAGACCCAGTACTTC. This sequence encodes CASKRTGDSTETQYF.

V usage is TRBV30 and J usage is TRBJ1-2; no clear D gene. Germline assignment: CDR1 GTSNPN and CDR2 SVGIG (reference sequence). V was clipped by 4 bases and J by 6 bases, with 9 bases between them. This CDR3 is 11 amino acids long. The CDR3 loop reads CAWTGRHGYTF. CDR3 DNA sequence: TGTGCCTGGACAGGACGACATGGCTACACCTTC.

The genes are TRBV7-2 and TRBJ1-2; D possibly corresponds to TRBD1 (5 bases). This CDR3 is built from 14 residues. Trimming shortened V by 8 bases and J by 7 bases, and 20 bases separated the two germline ends. Germline V gene data show CDR1 as SGHTA and CDR2 as FQGNSA. CDR3 region: CASSGGVKRGGYTF. The CDR3 coding sequence is TGTGCCAGCTCGGGGGGGGTCAAACGCGGTGGCTACACCTTC.

This clonotype was recorded once. The rearrangement uses TRBV30 and TRBJ1-1; a possible D gene is TRBD1 (6 bases). V dropped 3 bases and J dropped 5 bases, with 16 bases sitting between them. There are 14 residues in the CDR3. The germline V gene encodes CDR1 GTSNPN and CDR2 SVGIG (reference sequence). In DNA, the CDR3 is TGTGCCTGGAGGGTCGGGGGGCGATATACTGAAGCTTTCTTT. This sequence encodes CAWRVGGRYTEAFF.